This section outlines one T cell receptor (beta chain) sequence together with its context. Its specificity is not known. Some clones are missing from TCRdb's copy, which holds only in-frame ones; the method was immunoSEQ multiplex PCR. The repertoire holds about 95,000 clones, with about 85% as singletons. This sample stems from a study of cytomegalovirus exposure and HLA in healthy donors. Background on the study: Later, an analysis reported that the roughly 120 validation repertoires had used the same platform as the roughly 650 first-cohort repertoires.

The study, taken as a whole, reports: Researchers counted some 150 TCR beta chains as cytomegalovirus-associated.

V trimming: 0 bases; J trimming: 2 bases; junction bases outside the gene matches: 1. CDR1 and CDR2 (germline): SGHRS, YFSETQ. The CDR3 totals 15 residues. The sequence came from a man aged 18-30 years in good health and CMV-seropositive. Sequenced sample: PBMCs. V is TRBV5-1 and J is TRBJ1-1, with TRBD1 identical over 10 bases. The CDR3 sequence: CASSLGQGANTEAFF. In nucleotides, the CDR3 is TGCGCCAGCAGCTTGGGACAGGGGGCAAACACTGAAGCTTTCTTT.